This T cell receptor (beta chain) was found in a study of human T cells and chemical hapten exposure. Time point reported: patch test 1, 2 weeks after DPC sensitization. This sample's treatment: therapeutic diphenylcyclopropenone sensitization with weekly scalp DPC. TCRdb used MiXCR to reprocess the RACE reads, holding one entry per CDR3 protein. The sample lists 75,000 to 90,000 distinct CDR3 sequences, approximately 10% occurring once. The CDR3 has 15 residues. CDR1 and CDR2 (germline): LNHNV, YYDKDF (reference sequence). Trimming took 0 bases from V and 2 from J, leaving 10 bases between them. The receptor was isolated from a woman aged 45 to 65 with alopecia areata. Some clones in this sample may be carry-over from other donors' samples. The chain has TRBV15 and TRBJ2-5; either TRBD1 or TRBD2 may fit D (5 bases each). The sample here was whole blood, taken in connection with sensitization to the hapten diphenylcyclopropenone (DPC). CDR3 coding DNA: TGTGCCACCAGCAGAGACGGGGCCGAGCAAGAGACCCAGTACTTC. Protein sequence: CATSRDGAEQETQYF.